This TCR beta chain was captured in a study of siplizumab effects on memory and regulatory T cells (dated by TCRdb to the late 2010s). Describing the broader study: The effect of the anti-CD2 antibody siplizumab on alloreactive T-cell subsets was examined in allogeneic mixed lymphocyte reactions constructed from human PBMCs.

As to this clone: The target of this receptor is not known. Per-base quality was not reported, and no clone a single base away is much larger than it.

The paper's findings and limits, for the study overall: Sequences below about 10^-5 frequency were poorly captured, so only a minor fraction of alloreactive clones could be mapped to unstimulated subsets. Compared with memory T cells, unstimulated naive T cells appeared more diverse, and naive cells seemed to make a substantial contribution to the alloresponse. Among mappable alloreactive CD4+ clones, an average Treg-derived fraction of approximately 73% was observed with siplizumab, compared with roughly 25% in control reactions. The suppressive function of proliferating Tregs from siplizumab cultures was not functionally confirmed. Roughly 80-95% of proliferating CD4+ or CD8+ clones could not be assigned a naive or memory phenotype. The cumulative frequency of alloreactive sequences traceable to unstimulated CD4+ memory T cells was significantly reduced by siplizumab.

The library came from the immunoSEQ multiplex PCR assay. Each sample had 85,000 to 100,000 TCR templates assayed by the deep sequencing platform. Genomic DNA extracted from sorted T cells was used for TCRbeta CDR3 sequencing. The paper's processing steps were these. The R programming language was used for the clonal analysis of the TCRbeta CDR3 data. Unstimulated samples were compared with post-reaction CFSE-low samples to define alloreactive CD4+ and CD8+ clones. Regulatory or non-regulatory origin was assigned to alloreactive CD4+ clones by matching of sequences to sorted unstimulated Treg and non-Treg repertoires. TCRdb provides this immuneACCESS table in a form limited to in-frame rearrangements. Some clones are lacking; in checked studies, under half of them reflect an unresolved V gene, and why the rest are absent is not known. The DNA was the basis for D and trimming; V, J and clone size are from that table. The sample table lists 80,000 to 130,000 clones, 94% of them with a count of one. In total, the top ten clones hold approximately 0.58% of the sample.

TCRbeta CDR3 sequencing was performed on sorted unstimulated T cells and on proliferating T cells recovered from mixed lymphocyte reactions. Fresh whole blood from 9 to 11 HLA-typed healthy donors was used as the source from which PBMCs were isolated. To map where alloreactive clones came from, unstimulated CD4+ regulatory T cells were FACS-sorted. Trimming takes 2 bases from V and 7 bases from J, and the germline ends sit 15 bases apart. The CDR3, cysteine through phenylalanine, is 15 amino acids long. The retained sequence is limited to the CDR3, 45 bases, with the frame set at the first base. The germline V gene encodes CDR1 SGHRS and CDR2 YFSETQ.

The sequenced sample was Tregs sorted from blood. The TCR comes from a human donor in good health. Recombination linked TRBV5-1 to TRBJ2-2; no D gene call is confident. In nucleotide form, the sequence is TGCGCCAGCAGCTTCTCTGAGCCGGAGAACGGGGAGCTGTTTTTT. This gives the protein CASSFSEPENGELFF.